Listed below are T cell receptor beta chains from one sample, sequenced in a study of neurological immune-mediated disorders. TCRdb analysed the 5' RACE reads with MiXCR anew, one entry per CDR3 protein. The data contain tens of thousands of distinct CDR3 sequences, around a tenth of them singletons. Material for sequencing was PBMCs. These receptors were taken from a male donor with HTLV-1-associated myelopathy (HAM/TSP). Both conserved end residues are part of each CDR3. A D gene is named only where the DNA matches it firmly. Some rows have no size entry. The others give once, few or many, or a class for an expanded clone.

d_gene,v_gene,abundance,j_gene,CDR3aa,CDR3nt
.,TRBV5-1,many,TRBJ2-1,CASSLTSFGNEQFF,TGCGCCAGCAGCTTGACTAGCTTCGGGAATGAGCAGTTCTTC
.,TRBV20-1,many,TRBJ1-1,CSALGPRRTEAFF,TGCAGCGCTTTAGGACCCAGGAGGACTGAAGCTTTCTTT
TRBD2,TRBV20-1,many,TRBJ2-1,CSARGLAGGINEQFF,TGCAGTGCTAGGGGACTAGCGGGGGGGATAAATGAGCAGTTCTTC
.,TRBV5-6,many,TRBJ2-7,CASSLYEGQEQYF,TGTGCCAGCAGCTTGTATGAGGGGCAAGAGCAGTACTTC
.,TRBV20-1,many,TRBJ2-6,CSASRGGGGANVLTF,TGCAGTGCTAGTCGAGGGGGTGGTGGGGCCAACGTCCTGACTTTC
.,TRBV9,many,TRBJ2-1,CASSAIRDTYNEQFF,TGTGCCAGCAGCGCTATCCGGGACACCTACAATGAGCAGTTCTTC
TRBD2,TRBV7-2,many,TRBJ2-3,CASSRPGLARDTQYF,TGTGCCAGCAGCCGACCGGGACTAGCGCGGGATACGCAGTATTTT
TRBD1,TRBV20-1,many,TRBJ2-5,CSASPGGQGKETQYF,TGCAGTGCTAGTCCCGGCGGACAGGGAAAAGAGACCCAGTACTTC
.,TRBV20-1,many,TRBJ2-3,CSASGGRTDTQYF,TGCAGTGCTAGCGGGGGGCGGACAGATACGCAGTATTTT
.,TRBV12-3/TRBV12-4,many,TRBJ2-2,CASSPSAGELFF,TGTGCCAGCAGTCCGAGCGCCGGGGAGCTGTTTTTT
TRBD1,TRBV29-1,many,TRBJ1-2,CSENRGTGYTF,TGCAGCGAAAACAGGGGTACTGGCTACACCTTC
.,TRBV2,many,TRBJ2-1,CASSVRPNEQFF,TGTGCCAGCAGTGTCCGGCCCAATGAGCAGTTCTTC
TRBD1,TRBV2,many,TRBJ2-2,CASSWGQGSTGELFF,TGTGCCAGCAGTTGGGGACAGGGGAGCACCGGGGAGCTGTTTTTT
TRBD2,TRBV5-8,many,TRBJ2-1,CASSFRGGVYNEQFF,TGTGCCAGCAGCTTCCGCGGGGGGGTTTACAATGAGCAGTTCTTC
.,TRBV5-1,many,TRBJ2-1,CASSIRLGENNEQFF,TGCGCCAGCAGCATCAGACTAGGGGAGAACAATGAGCAGTTCTTC
TRBD2,TRBV28,many,TRBJ2-1,CASSLPAGGRNEQFF,TGTGCCAGCAGCCTACCTGCGGGGGGGCGGAATGAGCAGTTCTTC
.,TRBV5-1,many,TRBJ2-2,CASSLNYGAQVSGELFF,TGCGCCAGCAGCTTGAACTACGGGGCGCAGGTATCCGGGGAGCTGTTTTTT
.,TRBV5-1,many,TRBJ2-2,CASSLIDTLSGELFF,TGCGCCAGCAGCCTCATTGACACGCTGTCCGGGGAGCTGTTTTTT
TRBD1,TRBV18,.,TRBJ2-7,CASSPPGGQGNEQYF,TGTGCCAGCTCACCACCGGGTGGACAGGGGAACGAGCAGTACTTC
.,TRBV5-1,many,TRBJ2-7,CASSLDQIDEQYF,TGCGCCAGCAGCTTGGATCAGATAGACGAGCAGTACTTC
TRBD1,TRBV12-3/TRBV12-4,.,TRBJ2-5,CASSPGGNQETQYF,TGTGCCAGCAGTCCAGGGGGTAACCAAGAGACCCAGTACTTC
.,TRBV29-1,many,TRBJ2-5,CSVTSAAGWETQYF,TGCAGCGTTACGTCGGCAGCTGGGTGGGAGACCCAGTACTTC
.,TRBV5-1,many,TRBJ2-7,CASSSGPPLGYEQYF,TGCGCCAGCAGCTCTGGGCCACCCCTGGGATACGAGCAGTACTTC
.,TRBV6-1,many,TRBJ2-6,CASSEVWGRGSGANVLTF,TGTGCCAGCAGTGAAGTTTGGGGACGGGGCTCTGGGGCCAACGTCCTGACTTTC
TRBD1,TRBV9,many,TRBJ2-7,CASSATDRGLYEQYF,TGTGCCAGCAGCGCGACAGACAGGGGGCTCTACGAGCAGTACTTC
.,TRBV12-3/TRBV12-4,many,TRBJ2-1,CASSPPGGPYNEQFF,TGTGCCAGCAGCCCCCCAGGAGGGCCCTACAATGAGCAGTTCTTC
TRBD2,TRBV6-5,many,TRBJ2-3,CASRTSGGLGDTQYF,TGTGCCAGCCGGACTAGCGGGGGACTAGGGGATACGCAGTATTTT
TRBD2,TRBV20-1,.,TRBJ2-2,CSARGGGNGELFF,TGCAGTGCTCGGGGGGGAGGAAACGGGGAGCTGTTTTTT
.,TRBV20-1,many,TRBJ1-1,CSASVSSQAFF,TGCAGTGCTAGTGTGAGCTCTCAGGCTTTCTTT
.,TRBV20-1,many,TRBJ1-5,CSAATQGFGYQPQHF,TGCAGTGCCGCTACGCAGGGGTTTGGATATCAGCCCCAGCATTTT
.,TRBV5-1,many,TRBJ2-3,CASSFGSPSRTQYF,TGCGCCAGCAGCTTCGGCAGCCCGAGTCGGACGCAGTATTTT
.,TRBV7-2,many,TRBJ1-2,CASSRPDGSYGYTF,TGTGCCAGCAGCCGACCAGATGGGAGCTATGGCTACACCTTC
TRBD1,TRBV7-2,many,TRBJ1-2,CASSPDREHGYTF,TGTGCCAGCAGCCCTGACAGGGAGCATGGCTACACCTTC
TRBD1,TRBV5-5,many,TRBJ2-3,CASSLAGQGLTDTQYF,TGTGCCAGCAGCTTGGCCGGACAGGGGCTCACAGATACGCAGTATTTT
TRBD2,TRBV5-1,many,TRBJ2-3,CASSFLAGTSTDTQYF,TGCGCCAGCAGCTTCTTAGCGGGGACAAGCACAGATACGCAGTATTTT
.,TRBV28,many,TRBJ1-1,CASSFGGNTAEAFF,TGTGCCAGCAGTTTCGGGGGTAACACAGCCGAAGCTTTCTTT
TRBD1,TRBV5-1,many,TRBJ1-1,CASSTGQGMNTEAFF,TGCGCCAGCAGCACGGGACAGGGGATGAACACTGAAGCTTTCTTT
.,TRBV3-1,many,TRBJ1-5,CASSQEWGVQPQHF,TGTGCCAGCAGCCAAGAATGGGGGGTTCAGCCCCAGCATTTT
TRBD1,TRBV18,many,TRBJ1-3,CASSPGTGSGNTIYF,TGTGCCAGCTCACCCGGGACAGGCTCTGGAAACACCATATATTTT
TRBD1,TRBV5-1,medium-sized,TRBJ1-6,CASRLKGTGDSPLHF,TGCGCCAGCAGGCTGAAGGGGACAGGGGACTCACCCCTCCACTTT
.,TRBV10-3,many,TRBJ2-1,CAISESTDREQFF,TGTGCCATCAGTGAGTCGACCGATCGTGAGCAGTTCTTC
.,TRBV5-1,many,TRBJ1-1,CASSLALGGLNTEAFF,TGCGCCAGCAGCTTGGCCCTCGGGGGGCTGAACACTGAAGCTTTCTTT
.,TRBV10-3,many,TRBJ2-7,CAISMGGLYEQYF,TGTGCCATCTCTATGGGGGGGCTCTACGAGCAGTACTTC
.,TRBV6-1,.,TRBJ2-2,CASSADGDSAGELFF,TGTGCCAGCAGTGCGGACGGAGACTCGGCCGGGGAGCTGTTTTTT
.,TRBV27,many,TRBJ2-3,CASSLGRGDTQYF,TGTGCCAGCAGTTTAGGCCGGGGGGATACGCAGTATTTT
.,TRBV10-3,.,TRBJ1-1,CAIGRATEAFF,TGTGCCATCGGCAGGGCCACTGAAGCTTTCTTT
.,TRBV15,many,TRBJ1-2,CATSRDSPGNYGYTF,TGTGCCACCAGCAGAGATAGTCCAGGGAACTATGGCTACACCTTC
TRBD2,TRBV20-1,many,TRBJ2-5,CSARISGPETQYF,TGCAGTGCTAGAATTAGCGGGCCGGAGACCCAGTACTTC
TRBD2,TRBV5-1,many,TRBJ2-7,CASSGGLGPYEQYF,TGCGCCAGCAGCGGGGGACTAGGGCCCTACGAGCAGTACTTC
.,TRBV21-1,many,TRBJ1-6,CASSRTHSTLHF,TGTGCCAGCAGCCGTACCCATTCAACCCTCCACTTT
TRBD2,TRBV9,many,TRBJ2-3,CASSLSGDDTDTQYF,TGTGCCAGCAGCCTCAGCGGGGACGACACAGATACGCAGTATTTT
.,TRBV7-2,.,TRBJ2-7,CASSLGPGVPYEQYF,TGTGCCAGCAGCTTAGGTCCAGGGGTCCCCTACGAGCAGTACTTC
.,TRBV12-3/TRBV12-4,many,TRBJ1-5,CASSPGPAGSNQPQHF,TGTGCCAGCAGTCCAGGGCCTGCGGGTAGCAATCAGCCCCAGCATTTT
.,TRBV7-8,many,TRBJ1-4,CASSLARSDEKLFF,TGTGCCAGCAGCTTAGCGAGGTCCGACGAAAAACTGTTTTTT